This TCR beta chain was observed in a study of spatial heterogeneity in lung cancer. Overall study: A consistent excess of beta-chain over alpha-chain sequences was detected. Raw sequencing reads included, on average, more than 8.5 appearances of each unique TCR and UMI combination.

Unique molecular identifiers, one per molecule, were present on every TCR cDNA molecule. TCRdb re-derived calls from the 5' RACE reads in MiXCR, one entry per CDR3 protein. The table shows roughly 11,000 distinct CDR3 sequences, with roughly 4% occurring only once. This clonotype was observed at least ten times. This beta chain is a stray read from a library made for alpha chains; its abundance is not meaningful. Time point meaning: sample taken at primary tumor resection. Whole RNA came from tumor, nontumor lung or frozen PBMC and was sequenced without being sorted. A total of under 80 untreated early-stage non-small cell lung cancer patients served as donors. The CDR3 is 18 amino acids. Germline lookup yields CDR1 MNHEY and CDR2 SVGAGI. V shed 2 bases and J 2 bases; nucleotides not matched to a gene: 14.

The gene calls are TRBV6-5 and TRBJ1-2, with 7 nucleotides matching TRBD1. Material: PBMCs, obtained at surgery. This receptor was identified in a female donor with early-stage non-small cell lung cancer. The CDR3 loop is CASSYMNRGRAGNYGYTF. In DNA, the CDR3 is TGTGCCAGCAGTTACATGAACAGGGGACGGGCGGGCAACTATGGCTACACCTTC.